This T cell receptor (beta chain) was captured by sequencing in a study of OX40 agonist ivuxolimab in advanced cancers. As for the study more broadly: Ivuxolimab was a fully human IgG2 agonistic monoclonal antibody targeting the costimulatory receptor OX40 (CD134). The dose-escalation cohort was almost 85% male with a mean age of approximately 59 years, ranging from roughly 23 to 80. Of the approximately 53 patients in dose escalation, around 20 had hepatocellular carcinoma, roughly 15 had melanoma, 9 had renal cell carcinoma and 9 had head and neck cancer. Peripheral TCRbeta sequencing aimed to test whether ivuxolimab altered TCR sequence diversity and caused clonal T-cell expansion. The monotherapy dose-escalation portion (N ≈ 50 patients) of the phase I ivuxolimab trial is reported in the paper. Three dose-escalation patients achieved partial responses, one with hepatocellular carcinoma and two with cutaneous melanoma. Prior anti-PD-1, anti-PD-L1 or anti-CTLA-4 therapy was permitted, and checkpoint inhibitors had been received by less than 45% of dose-escalation patients. Intravenous ivuxolimab was administered to patients every 2 weeks at six dose levels: 0.01, 0.1, 0.3, 1.5, 3 and 10 mg/kg. What the authors observed across the whole study: Which antigens the clonally expanded peripheral T cells were specific for was not determined. At doses of 0.1 to 3.0 mg/kg, clonal expansion of both CD4+ and CD8+ blood T cells was observed from baseline to week 6. After ivuxolimab, expanded clones were on average more numerous among CD8+ T cells than among CD4+ T cells. In the 0.1-3.0 mg/kg groups, partial responders were among the patients with the lowest normalized peripheral clonal expansion, particularly in CD8+ T cells. Low levels of normalized T-cell clonal expansion were also shown by some nonresponding patients.

For sequencing of the TCRbeta CDR3 region, genomic DNA was extracted from the sorted cells. TCRbeta CDR3 regions were sequenced using the immunoSEQ Assay. Not all clones reach the TCRdb copy of this immuneACCESS table, which keeps in-frame sequences only. Checked studies attribute under half of the gap to unresolved V genes and leave the rest unexplained. The sample table records tens of thousands of clones; roughly 85% of these occur just once. Of the sample, 0.35% falls within the top ten clones. As for this clone: Its antigen target is currently unknown. The sample holds no much larger clone one base away, and base qualities are not on file.

Spanning cysteine to phenylalanine, the CDR3 consists of 11 amino acids. Only CDR3 DNA is held: 33 bases, read in frame from base 1. V drops 4 bases and J drops 7 bases, leaving 7 bases in between. From the germline V gene, CDR1 is KGHSH and CDR2 is LQKENI. The trial excluded patients who had a history of autoimmune disease or were on systemic immunosuppression. In every dose cohort, peripheral blood was drawn for TCR sequencing at baseline, cycle 4 day 1, and cycle 7 day 1. The samples were drawn from a first-in-human, open-label, multicenter phase I dose-escalation trial of ivuxolimab. The trial enrolled adults with locally advanced or metastatic head and neck squamous cell, hepatocellular, melanoma or renal cell carcinoma. CD4+ and CD8+ T cells were sorted separately from peripheral blood before TCR sequencing.

This TCR was recovered from an adult with an advanced solid tumor such as melanoma, head and neck, liver or kidney cancer. The V gene is TRBV18 and the J gene is TRBJ2-5, with no reliable assignment of the D segment. Sequences were derived from CD4+ or CD8+ T cells sorted from blood, sampled in a trial of the OX40 agonist ivuxolimab. This receptor carries the CDR3 CASSRNGTQYF. In nucleotide form, the sequence is TGTGCCAGCTCACGGAACGGGACCCAGTACTTC.